This T cell receptor beta chain originates from a study of cytomegalovirus exposure and HLA in healthy donors. A remark on this clone: The antigen is unknown.

Losses at the gene ends were 1 base for V and 4 bases for J; bases not matched to a gene: 5. This CDR3 is built from 16 residues. The germline V gene encodes CDR1 LNHDA and CDR2 SQIVND (reference sequence). Findings of the study overall: Analysis was carried out at a later point, and it linked a missense DCLRE1C variant to TCR beta V- and J-gene trimming. TCR sequences were mostly rare, though some public TCRs occurred in many donors.

The PCR employed 60 Vbeta primers together with 13 Jbeta primers. Profiling relied on immunoSEQ multiplex PCR, and the TCRdb table lists in-frame clones only, not all of them. This sample has about 300,000 clones, with 70% to 90% found just once. The rearrangement joins TRBV19 to TRBJ2-1; the match to TRBD2 covers 9 bases. This clonotype was obtained from a man in his forties or fifties in good health and CMV-seropositive. The specimen sequenced was PBMCs. This CDR3 reads CASSIVASGAYNEQFF. For the CDR3, the DNA is TGTGCCAGTAGTATAGTTGCTAGCGGGGCGTACAATGAGCAGTTCTTC.